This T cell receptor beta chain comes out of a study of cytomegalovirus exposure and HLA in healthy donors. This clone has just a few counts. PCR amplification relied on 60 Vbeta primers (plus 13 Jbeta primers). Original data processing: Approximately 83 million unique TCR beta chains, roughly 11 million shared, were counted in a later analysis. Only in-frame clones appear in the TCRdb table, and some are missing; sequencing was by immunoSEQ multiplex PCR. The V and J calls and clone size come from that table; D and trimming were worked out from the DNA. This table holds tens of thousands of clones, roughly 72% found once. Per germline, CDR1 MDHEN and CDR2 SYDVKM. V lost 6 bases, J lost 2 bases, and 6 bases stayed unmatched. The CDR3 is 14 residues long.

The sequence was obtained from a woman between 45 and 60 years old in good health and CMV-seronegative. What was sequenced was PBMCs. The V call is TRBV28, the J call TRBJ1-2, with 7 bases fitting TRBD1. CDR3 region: CASRGDSTNYGYTF. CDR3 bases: TGTGCCAGCAGGGGGGACAGCACAAACTATGGCTACACCTTC.